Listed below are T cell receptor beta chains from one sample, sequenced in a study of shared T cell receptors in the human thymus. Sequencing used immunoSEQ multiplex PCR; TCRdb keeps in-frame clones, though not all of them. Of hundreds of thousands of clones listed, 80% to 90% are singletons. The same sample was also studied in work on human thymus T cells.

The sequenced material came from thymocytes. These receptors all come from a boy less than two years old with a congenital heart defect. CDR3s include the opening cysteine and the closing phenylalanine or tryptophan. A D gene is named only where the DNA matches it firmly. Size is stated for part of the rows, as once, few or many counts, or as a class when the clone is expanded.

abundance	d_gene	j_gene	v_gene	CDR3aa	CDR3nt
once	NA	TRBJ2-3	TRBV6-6	CASSYRTDTQYF	TGTGCCAGCAGTTACCGGACAGATACGCAGTATTTT
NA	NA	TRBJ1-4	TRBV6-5	CASSSPRNRHEKLFF	TGTGCCAGCAGTTCGCCCAGGAACAGGCACGAAAAACTGTTTTTT
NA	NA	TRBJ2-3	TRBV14	CASSPRGDTQYF	TGTGCCAGCAGCCCACGGGGAGATACGCAGTATTTT
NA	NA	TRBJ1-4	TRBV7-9	CASSFAGEKLFF	TGTGCCAGCAGCTTCGCAGGGGAAAAACTGTTTTTT
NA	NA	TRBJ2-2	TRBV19	CASSGGTRTGELFF	TGTGCCAGTAGCGGGGGAACCCGCACCGGGGAGCTGTTTTTT
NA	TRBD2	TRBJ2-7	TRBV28	CASSVTSETYEQYF	TGTGCCAGCAGTGTGACTAGCGAAACCTACGAGCAGTACTTC
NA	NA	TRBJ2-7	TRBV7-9	CASSLGRAGPYEQYF	TGTGCCAGCAGCTTAGGTAGGGCGGGACCTTACGAGCAGTACTTC
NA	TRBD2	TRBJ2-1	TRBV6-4	CASSDSRGLGYNEQFF	TGTGCCAGCAGTGACTCGAGGGGACTAGGCTACAATGAGCAGTTCTTC
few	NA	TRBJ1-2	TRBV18	CASSPPFGGPYGYTF	TGTGCCAGCTCACCACCGTTTGGCGGCCCCTATGGCTACACCTTC
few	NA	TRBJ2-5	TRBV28	CASRSRETQYF	TGTGCCAGCAGGTCTAGGGAGACCCAGTACTTC
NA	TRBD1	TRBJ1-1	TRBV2	CASSRQGRTEAFF	TGTGCCAGCAGTAGACAGGGGCGCACTGAAGCTTTCTTT
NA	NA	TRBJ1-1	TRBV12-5	CASGKRQVMNTEAFF	TGTGCTAGTGGTAAAAGACAGGTGATGAACACTGAAGCTTTCTTT
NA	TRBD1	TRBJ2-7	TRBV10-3	CAISKGNGTGVTYEQYF	TGTGCCATCAGTAAGGGGAACGGGACAGGGGTAACCTACGAGCAGTACTTC
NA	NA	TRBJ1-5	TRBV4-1	CASSQGAAGVIHQPQHF	TGCGCCAGCAGCCAGGGGGCGGCGGGGGTTATCCATCAGCCCCAGCATTTT
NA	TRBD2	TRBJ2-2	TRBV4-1	CASSQEGTSGGEDTGELFF	TGCGCCAGCAGCCAAGAAGGGACTAGCGGGGGGGAAGACACCGGGGAGCTGTTTTTT
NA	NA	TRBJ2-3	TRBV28	CASSPGDFTTDTQYF	TGTGCCAGCAGTCCCGGGGACTTTACCACAGATACGCAGTATTTT
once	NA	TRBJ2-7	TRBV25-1	CASSGAVATGYEQYF	TGTGCCAGCAGTGGGGCCGTCGCGACAGGCTACGAGCAGTACTTC
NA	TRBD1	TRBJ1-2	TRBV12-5	CASGPPRGTPYGYTF	TGTGCTAGTGGTCCGCCCAGGGGGACACCCTATGGCTACACCTTC
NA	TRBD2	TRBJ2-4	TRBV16	CASSQSGAGAKNIQYF	TGTGCCAGCAGCCAATCTGGAGCGGGGGCCAAAAACATTCAGTACTTC
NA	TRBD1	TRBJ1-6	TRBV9	CASAKGARNSPLHF	TGTGCCAGCGCGAAGGGGGCGCGGAATTCACCCCTCCACTTT
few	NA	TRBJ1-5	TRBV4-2	CASSQDILDRNSNQPQHF	TGTGCCAGCAGCCAAGATATCCTTGACAGGAATAGCAATCAGCCCCAGCATTTT
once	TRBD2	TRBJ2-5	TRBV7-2	CASSLASGTSRETQYF	TGTGCCAGCAGCTTAGCGTCCGGGACTAGCAGGGAGACCCAGTACTTC
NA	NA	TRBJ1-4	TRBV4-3	CASSPARGAINEKLFF	TGCGCCAGCAGCCCAGCACGGGGGGCCATTAATGAAAAACTGTTTTTT
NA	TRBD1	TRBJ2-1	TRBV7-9	CASSLEGQPSSYNEQFF	TGTGCCAGCAGCTTAGAGGGACAGCCGAGCTCCTACAATGAGCAGTTCTTC
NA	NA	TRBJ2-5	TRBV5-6	CASRGKQDLQETQYF	TGTGCCAGCAGGGGGAAACAGGATCTTCAAGAGACCCAGTACTTC
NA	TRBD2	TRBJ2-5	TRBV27	CASSPSPGTSGLGETQYF	TGTGCCAGCAGTCCTAGCCCCGGGACTAGCGGTCTCGGAGAGACCCAGTACTTC
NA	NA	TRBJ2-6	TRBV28	CASSTPGHLSGANVLTF	TGTGCCAGCAGTACCCCGGGACATCTCTCTGGGGCCAACGTCCTGACTTTC
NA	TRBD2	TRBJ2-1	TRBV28	CASSFVGGRWYNEQFF	TGTGCCAGCAGTTTTGTGGGCGGGAGGTGGTACAATGAGCAGTTCTTC
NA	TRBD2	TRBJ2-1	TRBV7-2	CATNGGGAFDEQFF	TGTGCCACGAACGGCGGGGGGGCCTTCGATGAGCAGTTCTTC
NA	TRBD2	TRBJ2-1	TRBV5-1	CASSLLADYNEQFF	TGCGCCAGCAGCTTGCTAGCGGATTACAATGAGCAGTTCTTC
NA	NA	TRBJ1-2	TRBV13	CASSISGGWVYGYTF	TGTGCCAGCAGCATATCCGGGGGTTGGGTCTATGGCTACACCTTC
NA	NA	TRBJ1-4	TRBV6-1	CASSDGEKLFF	TGTGCCAGCAGTGACGGGGAAAAACTGTTTTTT
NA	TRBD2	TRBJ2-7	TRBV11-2	CASSLPGEGHRSHEQYF	TGTGCCAGCAGCCTCCCGGGGGAGGGCCACCGTTCCCACGAGCAGTACTTC
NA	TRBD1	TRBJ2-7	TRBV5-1	CASSLETGSSYEQYF	TGCGCCAGCAGCTTGGAGACAGGGTCATCCTACGAGCAGTACTTC
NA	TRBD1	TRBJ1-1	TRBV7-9	CASSLTGTGLNTEAFF	TGTGCCAGCAGCTTAACCGGGACAGGGTTGAACACTGAAGCTTTCTTT
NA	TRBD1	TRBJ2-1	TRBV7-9	CASSNRDRVIRSYNEQFF	TGTGCCAGCAGCAACCGGGACAGGGTGATTAGGTCCTACAATGAGCAGTTCTTC
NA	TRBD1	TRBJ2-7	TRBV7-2	CASSPQTGEQYF	TGTGCCAGCAGCCCTCAGACAGGGGAGCAGTACTTC
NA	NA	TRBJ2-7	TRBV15	CATSSPRGPGEQYF	TGTGCCACCAGCAGTCCAAGGGGCCCCGGCGAGCAGTACTTC
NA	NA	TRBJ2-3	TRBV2	CASRRKRRGADTQYF	TGTGCCAGCAGACGAAAACGACGGGGTGCAGATACGCAGTATTTT
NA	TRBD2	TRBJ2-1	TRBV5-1	CASSLLGTSGRNEQFF	TGCGCCAGCAGCTTGCTGGGAACTAGCGGGAGAAATGAGCAGTTCTTC
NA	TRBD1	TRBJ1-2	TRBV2	CASSGGQGNGYTF	TGTGCCAGCAGTGGGGGACAGGGTAATGGCTACACCTTC
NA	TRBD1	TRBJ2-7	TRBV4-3	CASSHRQGAIHEQYF	TGCGCCAGCAGCCACCGACAGGGGGCAATACACGAGCAGTACTTC
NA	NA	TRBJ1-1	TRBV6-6	CASRLTANTEAFF	TGTGCCAGCCGTTTGACAGCGAACACTGAAGCTTTCTTT
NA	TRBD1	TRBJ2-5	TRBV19	CASSLQDRRETQYF	TGTGCCAGTAGTCTACAGGACAGGCGAGAGACCCAGTACTTC
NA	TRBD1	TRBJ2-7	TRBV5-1	CASSHTGGDYDEQYF	TGCGCCAGCAGTCACACAGGGGGCGATTATGACGAGCAGTACTTC
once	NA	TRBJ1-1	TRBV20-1	CSVRVSTEAFF	TGCAGTGTCAGGGTTAGCACTGAAGCTTTCTTT
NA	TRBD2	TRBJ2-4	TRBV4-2	CASSQEASGAKNIQYF	TGTGCCAGCAGCCAAGAAGCTAGCGGGGCTAAAAACATTCAGTACTTC
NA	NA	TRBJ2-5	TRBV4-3	CASSLDLSPPQGQETQYF	TGCGCCAGCAGCCTAGATTTAAGCCCCCCTCAGGGACAAGAGACCCAGTACTTC
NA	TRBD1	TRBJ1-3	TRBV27	CASSPRDRGRGNTIYF	TGTGCCAGCAGCCCCCGGGACAGGGGGCGTGGAAACACCATATATTTT
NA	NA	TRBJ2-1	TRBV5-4	CASSFVARGGLNEQFF	TGTGCCAGCAGCTTCGTCGCTCGGGGAGGACTTAATGAGCAGTTCTTC
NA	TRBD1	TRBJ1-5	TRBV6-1	CASSDPGDRGRVSNQPQHF	TGTGCCAGCAGTGACCCCGGGGACAGGGGACGGGTGAGCAATCAGCCCCAGCATTTT
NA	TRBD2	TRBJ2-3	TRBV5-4	CASSVGLAGGWSTDTQYF	TGTGCCAGCAGCGTGGGACTAGCGGGAGGGTGGAGCACAGATACGCAGTATTTT